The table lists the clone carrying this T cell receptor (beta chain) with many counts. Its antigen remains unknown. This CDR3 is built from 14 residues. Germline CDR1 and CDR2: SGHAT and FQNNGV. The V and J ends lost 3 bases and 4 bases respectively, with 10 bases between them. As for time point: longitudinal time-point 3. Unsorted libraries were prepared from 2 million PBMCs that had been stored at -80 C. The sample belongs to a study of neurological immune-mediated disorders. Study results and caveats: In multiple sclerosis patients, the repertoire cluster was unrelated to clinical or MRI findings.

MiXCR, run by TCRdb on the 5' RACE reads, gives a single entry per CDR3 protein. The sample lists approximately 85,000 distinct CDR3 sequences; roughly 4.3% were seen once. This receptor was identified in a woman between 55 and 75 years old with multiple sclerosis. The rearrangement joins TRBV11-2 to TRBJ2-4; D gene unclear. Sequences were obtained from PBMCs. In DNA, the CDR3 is TGTGCCAGCAGCTTCCAAATTTCTAAAAACATTCAGTACTTC. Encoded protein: CASSFQISKNIQYF.